The entry below gives a single TCR beta chain sequence along with its context. This sample was included in a study of Ad26.COV2.S vaccination and SARS-CoV-2 variants. Study as a whole: Administration of Ad26.COV2.S was intramuscular, either once or twice 56 days apart.

Sequencing was performed with immunoSEQ multiplex PCR; in TCRdb, only in-frame clones are kept and a portion is missing. Of some 330,000 clones listed, about nine tenths are singletons. Germline lookup yields CDR1 SGHVS and CDR2 FNYEAQ. Trimming took 5 bases from V and 0 from J; bases not matched to a gene: 14. The CDR3 contains 20 residues. Noted treatment: roughly 18 received Ad26.COV2.S at low or high dose, single or two shots; 5 received placebo; per-sample allocation not given. At day 63 after the first vaccine or placebo injection, samples were drawn. The shot given was an Ad26 vector that makes Wuhan-strain SARS-CoV-2 spike.

The genes are TRBV7-6 and TRBJ2-2; 11 nucleotides line up with TRBD2. The sequencing here drew on peripheral blood, taken in a trial of Ad26.COV2.S vaccine versus placebo. The clonotype was recovered from a person between 18 and 59 years old who received the Ad26.COV2.S COVID-19 vaccine or a placebo. CDR3 region: CASSPATSGSYAANTGELFF. The CDR3 nucleotides read TGTGCCAGCAGCCCCGCTACTAGCGGGAGTTACGCTGCGAACACCGGGGAGCTGTTTTTT.